This T cell receptor (beta chain) originates from a study of graft-versus-host responses after intestinal transplantation (dated by TCRdb to the early 2020s). Regarding the complete study: Recipients received multivisceral, liver-intestinal, or isolated intestinal transplants. Alloreactive clones were identified by sequencing pre-transplant mixed lymphocyte reaction products and comparing them with unstimulated pre-transplant donor and recipient T cells. All recipients received anti-thymocyte globulin induction followed by maintenance tacrolimus and steroids for approximately 3 years. Bulk TCR-beta CDR3 sequencing was used to track graft-versus-host and host-versus-graft alloreactive T cell clones in the graft, circulation and bone marrow after intestinal transplantation. A cohort of roughly 25 intestinal transplant recipients, including one retransplant, was enrolled, and 3 patients lacking pretransplant specimens were excluded. Rather than going through the commercial service, samples from a few later patients were sequenced in-house on an Illumina MiSeq and processed with MiXCR. Donor T cell macrochimerism was defined as a peak of at least 4% donor T cells among recipient peripheral blood mononuclear cells. The paper as a whole reports these results and caveats: Peak levels of circulating GvH clones were associated with declines in HvG clones early after transplant. High GvH to HvG T cell clonal ratios were observed in the allografts of patients with donor T cell macrochimerism. Conclusions were limited by the relatively low number and heterogeneity of intestinal transplant patients. GvH clones were found in recipient bone marrow, and some of the GvH clones appeared earlier in ileal mucosa or blood, which is consistent with an intestinal mucosal origin.

Blood samples were collected up to 4 times in the first month after transplant and then at least monthly when available. Library prep was done by the immunoSEQ multiplex PCR assay. Adaptive Biotechnologies carried out high-throughput TCR-beta CDR3 sequencing of genomic DNA for most patients. As for the authors' bioinformatics: TCR sequencing data were retrieved from Adaptive's ImmunoSEQ software for around 19 patients, whereas three other patients were processed with MiXCR and VDJtools. CDR3 nucleotide sequences shared between donor and recipient were removed because their origin could not be assigned. To count as alloreactive, a clone needed at least 2-fold expansion over unstimulated cells and a minimum CFSE-low frequency of 0.002% (template counts) or 0.001% (read counts). Clones were considered mappable if detected in sequenced pre-transplant spleen, lymph node, or MLR CFSE-low populations of the donor or recipient. Cumulative frequency of alloreactive clones was calculated as a percentage of all sequences weighted by copy number. Sourced from immuneACCESS, this table was stored by TCRdb with only in-frame sequences that have V and J called. A share of the clones is absent; for the studies checked, an unresolved V gene accounts for under half, and the remainder has no known explanation. V and J calls and clone size are copied from that table; D and trimming were computed from the DNA. Across this sample there are about 97,000 clones, with around 90% seen only once. The top ten constitute roughly 16% of the sample.

The germline ends are 8 bases apart after V is trimmed by 0 bases and J by 1 base. Its CDR3 holds 14 amino acids, cysteine through phenylalanine. The entry retains the CDR3 DNA only, 42 bases that are in frame from base 1. As encoded in the germline V gene, CDR1 is SGHRS while CDR2 is YFSETQ. Comments on this clone: Its antigen remains undetermined. No base quality values were provided; no much bigger clone lies one nucleotide off.

This sequence uses TRBV5-1 and TRBJ2-7, with the D gene too uncertain to name. Specimen: PBMCs, collected about 450 days after intestinal transplant. This receptor was taken from a human patient who received an intestinal transplant, so some T cells may come from the graft donor. The nucleotide sequence reads TGCGCCAGCAGCTTGGGCAGCGCTTCCTACGAGCAGTACTTC. Its product reads: CASSLGSASYEQYF.